Listed here are 12 T cell receptor beta chains from one sample, sequenced in a study of circulating CD8 cells and anti-PD-1 response in melanoma. The QIAseq Immune Repertoire TCR panel built the libraries from approximately 16 ng of total RNA. TCRdb re-called the reads through MiXCR, storing one row per CDR3 protein. The table lists approximately 560 distinct CDR3 sequences, around 6.5% of them singletons. Four subsets defined by PD-1 and/or TIGIT were sorted from live CD3+CD8+TCRalphabeta+ cells. This sample comprised CD8+ T cells from PBMCs, obtained at baseline or after one month of anti-PD-1 therapy (not recorded which). These receptors all come from a human donor with melanoma.

This clonotype rates as large. The chain has TRBV2 and TRBJ2-3; 7 bases fit TRBD1. The germline CDR1 and CDR2 sequences are SNHLY and FYNNEI. CDR3 length equals 14 residues. The J segment lost 2 bases and the V segment lost 5 bases, leaving 4 bases of the junction unmatched. CDR3 residues: CASSRKGATDTQYF. CDR3 bases: TGTGCCAGCAGTCGGAAGGGGGCCACAGATACGCAGTATTTT.

This clonotype is labeled large. The chain couples TRBV30 to TRBJ1-5; D is unresolved. Germline V gene sequence: CDR1 GTSNPN, CDR2 SVGIG (reference sequence). Trimming took 3 bases from V and 4 from J, leaving 10 bases between them. This CDR3 contains 13 residues. Here the CDR3 DNA reads TGTGCCTGGAGAGGGTCAGATAATCAGCCCCAGCATTTT. Protein product: CAWRGSDNQPQHF.

Within the sample, this clonotype is large. The chain carries TRBV7-2 and TRBJ2-7; no reliable D call. The CDR3 length is 13 residues. The germline V gene encodes CDR1 SGHTA and CDR2 FQGNSA. Trimming stripped 0 bases from V and 3 bases from J, with 6 bases between. The CDR3 nucleotides read TGTGCCAGCAGCTTAGCCCGGCACTACGAGCAGTACTTC. It yields the protein CASSLARHYEQYF. Variable domain in full (rest from reference TRBV7-2 and TRBJ2-7): GAGVSQSPSNKVTEKGKDVELRCDPISGHTALYWYRQSLGQGLEFLIYFQGNSAPDKSGLPSDRFSAERTGGSVSTLTIQRTQQEDSAVYLCASSLARHYEQYFGPGTRLTVT.

This clonotype is large in the sample. The chain uses TRBV29-1 and TRBJ2-1, with 8 nucleotides matching TRBD2. Germline trimming cut 0 bases from V and 7 bases from J; bases unmatched to any gene: 11. The CDR3 has 16 residues. Germline-derived CDR1 and CDR2 are SQVTM and ANQGSEA. CDR3 nucleotides: TGCAGCGTTGAAGATAGTAAAGGACTAGCCGAAAATGAGCAGTTCTTC. Protein sequence: CSVEDSKGLAENEQFF.

Relative to its sample, this clonotype is large (0.1 to 1%). V and J are TRBV29-1 and TRBJ1-5; D gene uncertain. V lost 5 bases, J lost 4 bases, and 12 bases lay in between. The CDR3 length is 13 residues. From germline, CDR1 is SQVTM and CDR2 ANQGSEA. The CDR3 sequence: CSVNTGLNQPQHF. CDR3 DNA sequence: TGCAGCGTTAACACGGGGTTGAATCAGCCCCAGCATTTT.

V gene TRBV28 combines with J gene TRBJ2-7, with TRBD1 as a possible D gene (5 bases). From germline, CDR1 is MDHEN and CDR2 SYDVKM. The V end lost 10 bases, the J end lost 2 bases, and 18 bases lay between the germline ends. The CDR3 spans 14 residues. The CDR3 coding sequence is TGTGCCAACAGGCCAACAAGTACAACCTACGAGCAGTACTTC. Translated, it gives CANRPTSTTYEQYF. The full variable domain, rest sourced from reference TRBV28 and TRBJ2-7, is DVKVTQSSRYLVKRTGEKVFLECVQDMDHENMFWYRQDPGLGLRLIYFSYDVKMKEKGDIPEGYSVSREKKERFSLILESASTNQTSMYLCANRPTSTTYEQYFGPGTRLTVT.

The chain recombines TRBV7-3 with TRBJ2-2; unclear D gene. The CDR3 is 14 residues long. Trimming pared 5 bases from V and 4 bases from J, leaving 11 bases between. Germline assignment: CDR1 SGHTA and CDR2 FQGTGA. CDR3 bases: TGTGCCAGCAGCCAGCCGGCCAGCACCGGGGAGCTGTTTTTT. As protein: CASSQPASTGELFF. The full variable domain, in which reference TRBV7-3 and TRBJ2-2 provide the parts outside the CDR3, is GAGVSQTPSNKVTEKGKYVELRCDPISGHTALYWYRQSLGQGPEFLIYFQGTGAADDSGLPNDRFFAVRPEGSVSTLKIQRTERGDSAVYLCASSQPASTGELFFGEGSRLTVL.

Relative to its sample, this clonotype is large. The chain links TRBV29-1 to TRBJ2-7; 9 positions agree with TRBD1. The CDR3 is 11 amino acids. Trimming took 6 bases from V and 4 from J; bases not matched to a gene: 1. Per the germline V gene, CDR1 is SQVTM and CDR2 is ANQGSEA. The DNA for the CDR3 is TGCAGCGTGACAGGGGGATACGAGCAGTACTTC. It is translated as CSVTGGYEQYF.

Sample share makes this clonotype large. At one of its ends the junction is not consistent with the germline gene, which may arise from a read error. V is TRBV19 and J is TRBJ1-1; possible D gene TRBD1, 5 bases. The CDR3 is made up of 11 amino acids. The germline V gene encodes CDR1 LNHDA and CDR2 SQIVND (reference sequence). The CDR3 sequence is CGTGDWTEAFF. The CDR3 nucleotides are TGTGGAACAGGAGATTGGACTGAGGCTTTCTTT.

This clonotype counts as large. V gene TRBV29-1 combines with J gene TRBJ2-1; 11 bases agree with TRBD2. This CDR3 is built from 14 residues. Germline CDR1 and CDR2: SQVTM and ANQGSEA. V lost 7 bases to trimming and J lost 7 bases; unmatched junction nucleotides: 9. The DNA of the CDR3 is TGCAGCGCACGAAGGCTAGCGGGGGGAAATGAGCAGTTCTTC. It codes for CSARRLAGGNEQFF.

Within the sample, this clonotype is large. The J gene is TRBJ2-7, the V gene TRBV27; tentatively, D is TRBD1 or TRBD2 (5 bases each). Trimming shortened V by 5 bases and J by 5 bases, and 16 bases separated the two germline ends. Looked up from germline, CDR1 is MNHEY and CDR2 is SMNVEV (reference sequence). CDR3 size: 14 residues. The DNA of the CDR3 is TGTGCCAGCAGTCGGGCGCTAGCAGGGAACGAGCAGTACTTC. It yields the protein CASSRALAGNEQYF.

The chain couples TRBV7-2 to TRBJ2-7; D is undetermined. Deletions cut 8 bases from V and 3 bases from J, with 17 bases between. This CDR3 is 14 amino acids long. Germline V gene data show CDR1 as SGHTA and CDR2 as FQGNSA. The DNA for the CDR3 is TGTGCCAGCCCCTTTCTAACGGTTCTCTACGAGCAGTACTTC. Encoded protein: CASPFLTVLYEQYF.